This note documents a single TCR beta chain sequence. Together with a sample-barcoded 5' primer, a J-beta primer mix was included in a second PCR lasting about 6 to 11 cycles. From each sample, at least 2.5 million paired-end reads containing CDR3 were obtained. MiXCR, run by TCRdb on the 5' RACE reads, gives a single entry per CDR3 protein. The sample has 1.8 million or so distinct CDR3 sequences, roughly 43% seen once. The data were taken from a study of blood T cells in healthy people across ages. The junction had 4 bases not matched to a gene; V was cut back by 6 bases and J by 4 bases. The CDR3 sequence is 14 residues long. Germline values: CDR1 MNHEY, CDR2 SVGEGT.

The clonotype originates from a human donor in good health. The sequencing sample was made of blood. V is TRBV6-2 or TRBV6-3 and J is TRBJ2-5; 11 nucleotides align to TRBD2. Written as DNA, the CDR3 is TGTGCCAGCAGACTAGCGGGGGAAGTAGAGACCCAGTACTTC. Protein: CASRLAGEVETQYF.